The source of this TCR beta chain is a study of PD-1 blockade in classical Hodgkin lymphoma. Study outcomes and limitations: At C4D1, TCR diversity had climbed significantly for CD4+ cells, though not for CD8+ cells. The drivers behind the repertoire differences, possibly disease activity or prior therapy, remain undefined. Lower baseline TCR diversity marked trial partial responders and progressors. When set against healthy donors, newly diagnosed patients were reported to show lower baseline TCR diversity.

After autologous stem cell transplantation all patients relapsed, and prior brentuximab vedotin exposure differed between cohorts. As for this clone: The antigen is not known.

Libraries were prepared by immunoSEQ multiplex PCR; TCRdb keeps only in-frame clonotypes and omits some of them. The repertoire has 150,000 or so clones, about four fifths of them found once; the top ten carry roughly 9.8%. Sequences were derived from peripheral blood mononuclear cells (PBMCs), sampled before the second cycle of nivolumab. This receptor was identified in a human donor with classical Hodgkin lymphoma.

The CDR3 loop reads CASSLDSSYGYTF. In nucleotides, the CDR3 is TGTGCCAGCAGCTTAGACAGCAGCTATGGCTACACCTTC. The chain uses TRBV5-4 and TRBJ1-2; tentative D call: TRBD1 (5 bases). Trimming stripped 2 bases from V and 4 bases from J, with 9 bases between. The CDR3 contains 13 residues. Germline V gives CDR1 SGHNT, CDR2 YYREEE (reference sequence).